These 21 T cell receptor beta chains were sequenced from one sample in a study of graft-versus-host responses after intestinal transplantation. No antigen has been identified for these receptors. Sequencing was performed with immunoSEQ multiplex PCR; in TCRdb, only in-frame clones are kept and a portion is missing. The sample records 90,000 to 120,000 clones, roughly 87% being singletons. The sample was unstimulated CD4+ T cells sorted from spleen or lymph node cells, taken before transplant. Receptors originate from a human donor who was the organ donor for an intestinal transplant.

The J gene is TRBJ2-3, the V gene TRBV20-1; D remains unclear. CDR3 length equals 11 residues. V was trimmed by 6 bases and J by 11 bases, leaving 15 bases between them. Germline CDR1 DFQATT, CDR2 SNEGSKA (reference sequence). DNA for the CDR3: TGCAGTGCCGAGACCGGGCAAATGCAGTATTTT. Residues: CSAETGQMQYF.

This sequence joins TRBV11-3 and TRBJ2-2; D may be TRBD2 (7 bases). The ends were cut back, 5 bases at V and 8 bases at J, with 21 bases in the middle. There are 16 residues in the CDR3. Germline loops: CDR1 SGHNT, CDR2 YENEEA. The CDR3 DNA follows: TGTGCCAGCAGCAGGGGGTCTAGCGGCAGTACTGGGGAGCTGTTTTTT. It translates to CASSRGSSGSTGELFF.

This clone was detected a few times. Other DNA sequences within the sample encode an identical CDR3. The chain couples TRBV11-3 to TRBJ2-2, with D perhaps matching TRBD1 (6 bases). The germline V and J ends were trimmed by 1 base and 1 base, with 13 bases remaining between them. Germline-derived CDR1 and CDR2 are SGHNT and YENEEA. This CDR3 contains 17 residues. The DNA for the CDR3 is TGTGCCAGCAGCTTAGGGGGTCAGGGGAGGAACACCGGGGAGCTGTTTTTT. Its protein product is CASSLGGQGRNTGELFF.

The count of this clone is one. The V call is TRBV18, the J call TRBJ2-2; the D is unclear. Per germline, CDR1 KGHSH and CDR2 LQKENI. CDR3 size: 16 residues. The germline V and J ends were trimmed by 3 bases and 0 bases, with 11 bases remaining between them. CDR3 sequence: CASSPSITSNTGELFF. CDR3 nucleotide sequence: TGTGCCAGCTCACCCTCCATTACCTCGAACACCGGGGAGCTGTTTTTT.

V gene TRBV19 combines with J gene TRBJ2-1; 10 nucleotides agree with TRBD1. The CDR3 sequence is 15 residues long. Germline V gives CDR1 LNHDA, CDR2 SQIVND (reference sequence). The ends lost 10 bases at V and 0 bases at J; junction bases unmatched: 6. The chain's CDR3 is CATQTGGHSYNEQFF. The CDR3 bases are TGTGCCACACAGACAGGGGGCCACTCCTACAATGAGCAGTTCTTC.

The V and J genes are TRBV5-1 and TRBJ2-5, with 9 bases matching TRBD1. The V gene's germline CDR1 is SGHRS and CDR2 YFSETQ. With 2 bases clipped from V and 5 bases from J, the junction kept 4 bases outside the gene matches. This CDR3 contains 14 residues. CDR3 sequence: CASSFTGGRETQYF. CDR3 in DNA: TGCGCCAGCAGCTTTACAGGGGGCCGGGAGACCCAGTACTTC.

V gene TRBV14 combines with J gene TRBJ1-1; D might be TRBD1 (6 bases). Trimming removed 1 base at V and 0 bases at J, with 12 bases between. The CDR3 covers 16 residues. Germline values: CDR1 SGHDN, CDR2 FVKESK. CDR3 in DNA: TGTGCCAGCAGCCAAGTCAGGGGCTACGTGAACACTGAAGCTTTCTTT. Residues: CASSQVRGYVNTEAFF. Combining the CDR3 with reference TRBV14 and TRBJ1-1 gives the whole variable domain EAGVTQFPSHSVIEKGQTVTLRCDPISGHDNLYWYRRVMGKEIKFLLHFVKESKQDESGMPNNRFLAERTGGTYSTLKVQPAELEDSGVYFCASSQVRGYVNTEAFFGQGTRLTVV.

This chain uses TRBV29-1 with TRBJ2-1; no clear D gene. The CDR3 consists of 13 residues. The V gene's germline CDR1 is SQVTM and CDR2 ANQGSEA. The germline V and J ends were trimmed by 4 bases and 6 bases, with 13 bases remaining between them. The DNA of the CDR3 is TGCAGCGTTGCGACCCTCTCGGGCAATGAGCAGTTCTTC. Protein sequence: CSVATLSGNEQFF.

J is TRBJ2-1 and V is TRBV2, with a possible D match to TRBD2 (6 bases). The germline V and J ends were trimmed by 7 bases and 10 bases, with 11 bases remaining between them. This CDR3 has 11 amino acids. Germline V gene sequence: CDR1 SNHLY, CDR2 FYNNEI. In nucleotides, the CDR3 is TGTGCCAGCACCTGGACTAAAGAGCAGTTCTTC. This gives the protein CASTWTKEQFF.

The chain uses TRBV5-5 and TRBJ1-1; 8 nucleotides line up with TRBD1. The germline CDR1 and CDR2 sequences are SGHKS and YYEKEE (reference sequence). The CDR3 has 14 amino acids. With 4 bases clipped from V and 1 base from J, the junction kept 3 bases outside the gene matches. In DNA form, the CDR3 reads TGTGCCAGCAGCCGAGGGACAGGGAACACTGAAGCTTTCTTT. The encoded protein is CASSRGTGNTEAFF.

The chain combines TRBV2 with TRBJ1-5; no firm D call. The CDR3 sequence is 12 residues long. Germline V gene lookup returns CDR1 SNHLY and CDR2 FYNNEI. V lost 9 bases, J lost 1 base, and 7 bases lay in between. The CDR3 protein is CASRRSNQPQHF. CDR3 DNA sequence: TGTGCCAGTCGTAGGAGCAATCAGCCCCAGCATTTT.

The V gene is TRBV7-2, the J gene TRBJ2-7, with no clear D. Germline CDR1 SGHTA, CDR2 FQGNSA. The CDR3 is 11 amino acids. V gave up 5 bases and J gave up 3 bases, with 5 bases separating them. The CDR3 DNA is TGTGCCAGCAGCGAACACTACGAGCAGTACTTC. The encoded protein is CASSEHYEQYF.

The gene calls are TRBV7-9 and TRBJ1-2; D is ambiguous. The CDR3 has 14 amino acids. The germline V gene has CDR1 SEHNR and CDR2 FQNEAQ (reference sequence). The germline V and J ends were trimmed by 1 base and 6 bases, with 12 bases remaining between them. Here the CDR3 DNA reads TGTGCCAGCAGCTTAGTTGCGGGTTCGGATGGCTACACCTTC. Translation gives CASSLVAGSDGYTF.

The rearrangement uses TRBV15 and TRBJ2-1; 12 nucleotides line up with TRBD2. V lost 1 base, J lost 5 bases, and 12 bases stayed unmatched. Germline values: CDR1 LNHNV, CDR2 YYDKDF (reference sequence). This CDR3 is 19 amino acids long. The CDR3 loop is CATSRGGGGLAGSHNEQFF. The CDR3 bases are TGTGCCACCAGCAGAGGCGGGGGTGGACTAGCGGGGTCCCACAATGAGCAGTTCTTC.

This clone turned up a few times. The J gene is TRBJ2-5, the V gene TRBV9, with TRBD2 identical over 12 bases. Trimming at V came to 3 bases and at J to 4 bases, leaving 1 base not matched to a gene. Germline V gene sequence: CDR1 SGDLS, CDR2 YYNGEE. The CDR3 extends over 14 amino acids. The CDR3 spells CASSASGRVETQYF. CDR3 in DNA: TGTGCCAGCAGCGCTAGCGGGAGGGTAGAGACCCAGTACTTC.

This clone was seen once. V gene TRBV27 combines with J gene TRBJ1-5; 12 bases map to TRBD1. Germline CDR1 is MNHEY and CDR2 is SMNVEV (reference sequence). The V and J ends lost 1 base and 5 bases, in that order; junction bases with no gene match: 3. The CDR3 runs to 16 residues. CDR3 sequence reads: CASSLLGTGGHQPQHF. The CDR3 region has the DNA TGTGCCAGCAGTTTATTGGGGACAGGGGGCCATCAGCCCCAGCATTTT.

The sample holds a few counts of this clone. This chain connects TRBV11-3 to TRBJ2-3; the D gene is possibly TRBD2 (6 bases). Germline CDR1 is SGHNT and CDR2 is YENEEA. This CDR3 is 16 amino acids long. V lost 5 bases, J lost 2 bases, and 17 bases lay in between. This CDR3 reads CASSPYLAATTDTQYF. The CDR3 DNA sequence: TGTGCCAGCAGCCCCTATTTAGCGGCCACCACAGATACGCAGTATTTT. Together with reference TRBV11-3 and TRBJ2-3, the CDR3 gives the full variable domain: EAGVVQSPRYKIIEKKQPVAFWCNPISGHNTLYWYLQNLGQGPELLIRYENEEAVDDSQLPKDRFSAERLKGVDSTLKIQPAELGDSAVYLCASSPYLAATTDTQYFGPGTRLTVL.

This clone was detected only once. This chain joins TRBV5-6 and TRBJ2-7; 7 positions match TRBD1. V lost 6 bases, J lost 7 bases, and 16 bases stayed unmatched. This CDR3 has 15 residues. Germline CDR1 reads SGHDT; CDR2 reads YYEEEE. The CDR3 sequence is CASTTLQGVGREQYF. The CDR3 coding sequence is TGTGCCAGCACCACGCTGCAGGGGGTTGGTCGAGAGCAGTACTTC.

The V and J genes are TRBV6-1 and TRBJ2-3; the D gene is possibly TRBD1 (5 bases). The CDR3 extends over 16 amino acids. Per germline, CDR1 MNHNS and CDR2 SASEGT. V was pared by 4 bases and J by 5 bases, with 19 bases between. The CDR3 nucleotides are TGTGCCAGCAGTGCGTCGGCAGGACATAGGGGAGATACGCAGTATTTT. Its translation: CASSASAGHRGDTQYF.

The chain combines TRBV6-1 with TRBJ2-7; maybe TRBD1 (5 bases). The CDR3 sequence is 13 residues long. Germline CDR1 and CDR2: MNHNS and SASEGT. V was trimmed by 4 bases and J by 5 bases, leaving 12 bases between them. CDR3 coding DNA: TGTGCCAGCAGTGGGACAAGCCGGCACGAGCAGTACTTC. This codes for CASSGTSRHEQYF.

V and J are TRBV11-2 and TRBJ2-4; the D gene could be TRBD1 or TRBD2 (6 bases each). Trimming stripped 0 bases from V and 6 bases from J, with 9 bases between. CDR3 length equals 14 residues. Per the germline V gene, CDR1 is SGHAT and CDR2 is FQNNGV. CDR3 in DNA: TGTGCCAGCAGCTTAGAGGGGGGCTCAAACATTCAGTACTTC. Translating gives CASSLEGGSNIQYF. Based on the CDR3 plus reference TRBV11-2 and TRBJ2-4, the full variable domain is EAGVAQSPRYKIIEKRQSVAFWCNPISGHATLYWYQQILGQGPKLLIQFQNNGVVDDSQLPKDRFSAERLKGVDSTLKIQPAKLEDSAVYLCASSLEGGSNIQYFGAGTRLSVL.